A single sample is the source of the 22 T cell receptor beta chains below, sequenced in a study of cytomegalovirus exposure and HLA in healthy donors. Only in-frame clones appear in the TCRdb table, and some are missing; sequencing was by immunoSEQ multiplex PCR. Of 200,000 to 300,000 clones detected, 75% to 90% appear once; the ten largest clones hold around 1.3%. The sample was PBMCs. The receptors were sampled from a woman aged 25 to 39 in good health and CMV-seropositive.

This chain joins TRBV5-1 and TRBJ2-3; 8 bases map to TRBD1. The CDR3 spans 20 residues. Germline V CDR1 and CDR2: SGHRS, YFSETQ. Trimming removed 0 bases from V and 8 bases from J; junction bases left unmatched: 23. This chain's CDR3 is CASSLGVNQGASPGSRTQYF. CDR3 coding DNA: TGCGCCAGCAGCTTGGGGGTGAATCAGGGGGCGTCGCCCGGTAGTCGTACGCAGTATTTT.

This sequence joins TRBV27 and TRBJ2-1; 10 bases are shared with TRBD2. This CDR3 is built from 16 residues. In germline, CDR1 is MNHEY, CDR2 SMNVEV (reference sequence). The trim removed 6 bases at V and 4 bases at J, leaving 9 bases unmatched. The CDR3 bases are TGTGCCAGCAGCCAGGAACTAGCGGGGTTTTACAATGAGCAGTTCTTC. It translates to CASSQELAGFYNEQFF.

This chain connects TRBV29-1 to TRBJ2-1; D perhaps matches TRBD2 (6 bases). Germline CDR1 is SQVTM and CDR2 is ANQGSEA. Trimming left V 0 bases short and J 4 bases short, with 16 bases between. This CDR3 is built from 16 residues. The CDR3 here is CSVEDNGGNWYNEQFF. CDR3 DNA: TGCAGCGTTGAAGATAACGGGGGTAACTGGTACAATGAGCAGTTCTTC.

The chain employs TRBV15 and TRBJ2-1; 12 positions agree with TRBD2. V dropped 2 bases and J dropped 7; count of bases not matched to a gene: 3. The CDR3 has 15 residues. Germline lookup yields CDR1 LNHNV and CDR2 YYDKDF (reference sequence). The CDR3 sequence: CATSRLAGGRNEQFF. The DNA for the CDR3 is TGTGCCACCAGCAGACTAGCGGGAGGGCGGAATGAGCAGTTCTTC.

This rearrangement joins TRBV6-5 to TRBJ2-7; 12 nucleotides agree with TRBD2. There are 15 residues in the CDR3. V was clipped by 6 bases and J by 4 bases; unmatched bases: 7. CDR1 and CDR2 (germline): MNHEY, SVGAGI. The chain's CDR3 is CASRRLAGAQYEQYF. For the CDR3, the DNA is TGTGCCAGCAGAAGACTAGCGGGAGCCCAATACGAGCAGTACTTC.

The gene calls are TRBV25-1 and TRBJ2-1, with TRBD2 as a possible D gene (6 bases). Germline V gives CDR1 MGHDK, CDR2 SYGVNS. The CDR3 is 17 residues long. The ends were cut back, 6 bases at V and 2 bases at J, with 20 bases in the middle. CDR3 region: CASSAPGLQLAYNEQFF. CDR3 bases: TGTGCCAGCAGCGCCCCGGGACTCCAACTGGCCTACAATGAGCAGTTCTTC.

CDR3 coding DNA: TGTGCCAGCAGCCCCCTTACGACAGAAACTAGCACAGATACGCAGTATTTT. Its translation: CASSPLTTETSTDTQYF. The J gene is TRBJ2-3, the V gene TRBV16, with a weak D call TRBD1 (5 bases). Between the trimmed V and J ends, which lost 4 bases and 0 bases, there was a span of 17 bases. Germline V gene lookup returns CDR1 KGHSY and CDR2 FQNENV. The CDR3 totals 17 residues.

The chain carries TRBV27 and TRBJ2-4, with a weak D call TRBD1 (5 bases). V was clipped by 8 bases and J by 2 bases, with 13 bases between them. The CDR3 loop spans 14 amino acids. The germline gives CDR1 MNHEY, CDR2 SMNVEV (reference sequence). The CDR3 DNA reads TGTGCCAGCCGAACTCAGGGAACCAAAAACATTCAGTACTTC. This sequence encodes CASRTQGTKNIQYF.

The CDR3 DNA reads as TGTGCCAGCGGCTGGACAGGGAACGACGAGACCCAGTACTTC. This sequence encodes CASGWTGNDETQYF. This rearrangement joins TRBV6-1 to TRBJ2-5; 8 bases are shared with TRBD1. The CDR3 contains 14 residues. In germline, CDR1 is MNHNS, CDR2 SASEGT. V trimming: 8 bases; J trimming: 5 bases; junction bases outside the gene matches: 10.

J is TRBJ1-3 and V is TRBV11-2; the D is unclear. The V gene's germline CDR1 is SGHAT and CDR2 FQNNGV. This CDR3 is 13 amino acids long. The V and J ends lost 3 bases and 0 bases respectively, with 3 bases between them. As DNA, the CDR3 is TGTGCCAGCAGCTTTAACTCTGGAAACACCATATATTTT. Its translation: CASSFNSGNTIYF.

This chain joins TRBV5-1 and TRBJ1-5; TRBD1 matches 8 bases. The V gene end was trimmed by 5 bases and the J gene end by 8 bases; junction bases not matched to a gene: 9. This CDR3 is built from 14 residues. Germline values: CDR1 SGHRS, CDR2 YFSETQ. CDR3 sequence (DNA): TGCGCCAGCAGTTTCGCAGGGGGCGGGGAGCCCCAGCATTTT. This sequence encodes CASSFAGGGEPQHF.

The V gene is TRBV5-1, the J gene TRBJ1-5; TRBD1 might be the D (5 bases). The CDR3 totals 15 residues. Looked up from germline, CDR1 is SGHRS and CDR2 is YFSETQ. Between the trimmed V and J ends, which lost 2 bases and 5 bases, there was a span of 14 bases. Written as DNA, the CDR3 is TGCGCCAGCAGCTTCACAGGCGGGGGGGATCAGCCCCAGCATTTT. This encodes CASSFTGGGDQPQHF.

CDR3: CASSLRREALSHEQYF. DNA for the CDR3: TGTGCCAGCAGCTTACGGCGGGAGGCCCTTTCCCACGAGCAGTACTTC. This chain uses TRBV7-9 with TRBJ2-7; TRBD2 agrees at 8 bases. Trimming removed 2 bases from V and 5 bases from J; junction bases left unmatched: 11. CDR1 SEHNR and CDR2 FQNEAQ come from the germline V gene (reference sequence). The CDR3 contains 16 residues. The full variable domain, in which reference TRBV7-9 and TRBJ2-7 provide the parts outside the CDR3, is DTGVSQNPRHKITKRGQNVTFRCDPISEHNRLYWYRQTLGQGPEFLTYFQNEAQLEKSRLLSDRFSAERPKGSFSTLEIQRTEQGDSAMYLCASSLRREALSHEQYFGPGTRLTVT.

The V and J genes are TRBV6-5 and TRBJ2-7; D might be TRBD2 (6 bases). This CDR3 comprises 15 residues. CDR1 and CDR2 from the germline V gene are MNHEY and SVGAGI. V lost 1 base and J lost 2, with 12 bases in between. The CDR3 DNA is TGTGCCAGCAGTTACTTGCTAGCGCCTGCCTACGAGCAGTACTTC. Encoded protein: CASSYLLAPAYEQYF.

This chain joins TRBV19 and TRBJ2-7, with a weak D call TRBD1 (6 bases). The V and J ends lost 6 bases and 3 bases respectively, with 9 bases between them. Looked up from germline, CDR1 is LNHDA and CDR2 is SQIVND (reference sequence). The CDR3 spans 12 residues. DNA for the CDR3: TGTGCCAGTAGCTTCAGGGGCTACGAGCAGTACTTC. Amino acids: CASSFRGYEQYF.

The rearrangement joins TRBV6-5 to TRBJ1-3; 7 nucleotides agree with TRBD1. Unmatched junction bases numbered 5, after V lost 3 bases and J lost 0 bases. The CDR3 loop spans 16 amino acids. Germline V CDR1 and CDR2: MNHEY, SVGAGI. The CDR3 here is CASSYQGGYSGNTIYF. DNA of the CDR3: TGTGCCAGCAGTTATCAGGGGGGCTACTCTGGAAACACCATATATTTT.

The rearrangement uses TRBV5-4 and TRBJ2-2, with D possibly being TRBD2 (7 bases). This CDR3 is built from 16 residues. Germline V gene data show CDR1 as SGHNT and CDR2 as YYREEE (reference sequence). With 2 bases removed from V and 0 bases from J, the gap between germline ends came to 11 bases. The CDR3 loop is CASSLGGATNTGELFF. The CDR3 bases are TGTGCCAGCAGCTTAGGGGGGGCAACGAACACCGGGGAGCTGTTTTTT.

This clone was observed once. This chain connects TRBV9 to TRBJ2-1, with D maybe TRBD2 (6 bases). The CDR3 consists of 16 residues. CDR1 is SGDLS and CDR2 is YYNGEE in the germline V gene. V shed 3 bases and J shed 0 bases, with 13 bases lying between them. As DNA, the CDR3 is TGTGCCAGCAGCGGTTTAGCGGTAAGCTCCTACAATGAGCAGTTCTTC. As protein: CASSGLAVSSYNEQFF. Complete variable domain (other parts from reference TRBV9 and TRBJ2-1): DSGVTQTPKHLITATGQRVTLRCSPRSGDLSVYWYQQSLDQGLQFLIQYYNGEERAKGNILERFSAQQFPDLHSELNLSSLELGDSALYFCASSGLAVSSYNEQFFGPGTRLTVL.

This clone was counted between two and nine times. This chain uses TRBV19 with TRBJ1-3; 8 bases fit TRBD1. The CDR3 covers 16 residues. CDR1 LNHDA and CDR2 SQIVND come from the germline V gene (reference sequence). V shed 5 bases, J shed 4 bases, and the junction held 10 bases outside the gene matches. Here the CDR3 reads CASSRTGGSVGNTIYF. The CDR3 nucleotides are TGTGCCAGTAGTCGAACAGGGGGTTCAGTAGGAAACACCATATATTTT.

The rearrangement links TRBV10-3 to TRBJ2-3; D unresolved. V was pared by 0 bases and J by 0 bases, with 16 bases between. The length of the CDR3 is 18 residues. CDR1 and CDR2 from the germline V gene are ENHRY and SYGVKD. The CDR3 DNA follows: TGTGCCATCAGTGAGTCGACCTCTAGACCCCTTAGCACAGATACGCAGTATTTT. It encodes CAISESTSRPLSTDTQYF.

The J gene is TRBJ2-7, the V gene TRBV6-5, with 9 bases lining up with TRBD1. CDR1 is MNHEY, CDR2 SVGAGI, per germline. Germline trimming cut 6 bases from V and 3 bases from J; bases unmatched to any gene: 6. This CDR3 has 14 amino acids. DNA for the CDR3: TGTGCCAGCAGCCCGGGGACAGGGTACTACGAGCAGTACTTC. Translation: CASSPGTGYYEQYF.

The genes are TRBV28 and TRBJ2-4; D might be TRBD1 (5 bases). Germline V gene lookup returns CDR1 MDHEN and CDR2 SYDVKM. CDR3 length: 13 amino acids. V lost 6 bases and J 8 bases, leaving 14 bases between the germline ends. CDR3 bases: TGTGCCAGCAGACCCAGGGTGTCAGACATTCAGTACTTC. This translates into CASRPRVSDIQYF. Supplemented by reference TRBV28 and TRBJ2-4, the full variable domain reads DVKVTQSSRYLVKRTGEKVFLECVQDMDHENMFWYRQDPGLGLRLIYFSYDVKMKEKGDIPEGYSVSREKKERFSLILESASTNQTSMYLCASRPRVSDIQYFGAGTRLSVL.